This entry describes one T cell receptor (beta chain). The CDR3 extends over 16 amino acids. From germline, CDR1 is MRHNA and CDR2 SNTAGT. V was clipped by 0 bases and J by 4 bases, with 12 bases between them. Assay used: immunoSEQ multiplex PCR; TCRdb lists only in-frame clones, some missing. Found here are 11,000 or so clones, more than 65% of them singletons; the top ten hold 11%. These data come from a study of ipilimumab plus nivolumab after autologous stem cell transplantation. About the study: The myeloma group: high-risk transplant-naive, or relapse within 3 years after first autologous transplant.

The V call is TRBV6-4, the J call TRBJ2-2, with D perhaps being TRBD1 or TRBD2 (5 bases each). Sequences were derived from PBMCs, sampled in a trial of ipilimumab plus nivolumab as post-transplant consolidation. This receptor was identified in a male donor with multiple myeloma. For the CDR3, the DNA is TGTGCCAGCAGTGACTCGATTCCCGGGGCCACCGGGGAGCTGTTTTTT. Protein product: CASSDSIPGATGELFF.